The rows below give T cell receptor beta chains drawn from one sample of a study of T cell repertoires in cytomegalovirus infection. Antigen specificity for these receptors is unknown. TCRdb re-called the reads through MiXCR, storing one row per CDR3 protein. Among about 830,000 distinct CDR3 sequences, about 30% were seen once, and the ten largest hold around 12%. Specimen: cultured CD8+ T cells from PBMCs, collected from culture after CMV antigen stimulation. The receptors derive from a human donor in good health (CMV status not recorded). Some clones in this sample may be carry-over from other donors' samples. CDR3s include the opening cysteine and the closing phenylalanine or tryptophan. A D gene is named only where the DNA matches it firmly. Not every row has a clone size; where given, it reads once, few, many or a size class.

J gene: TRBJ2-4; D gene: TRBD2; V gene: TRBV11-2; clone size: NA; CDR3 DNA: TGTGCCAGCAACCTCCCGGGGGGCAAAAACATTCAGTACTTC; CDR3 protein: CASNLPGGKNIQYF
J gene: TRBJ1-1; D gene: NA; V gene: TRBV19; clone size: NA; CDR3 DNA: TGTGCCAGTAGTATCGACGGGGTGATAGCTTTCTTT; CDR3 protein: CASSIDGVIAFF
J gene: TRBJ2-2; D gene: TRBD2; V gene: TRBV4-1; clone size: NA; CDR3 DNA: TGCGCCAGCAGCCAAGATGCTAGCGGGACGAACACCGGGGAGCTGTTTTTT; CDR3 protein: CASSQDASGTNTGELFF
J gene: TRBJ2-1; D gene: TRBD1; V gene: TRBV29-1; clone size: few; CDR3 DNA: TGCAGCTCCCACAGGGGTACAAGCAATGAGCAGTTCTTC; CDR3 protein: CSSHRGTSNEQFF
J gene: TRBJ2-3; D gene: NA; V gene: TRBV7-2; clone size: NA; CDR3 DNA: TGTGCCAGCAGCTTAGGGGGGGCCTACACAGATACGCAGTATTTT; CDR3 protein: CASSLGGAYTDTQYF
J gene: TRBJ2-6; D gene: NA; V gene: TRBV7-6; clone size: NA; CDR3 DNA: TGTGCCAGCAGCCCCCGTGATGCTGGGGCCAACGTCCTGACTTTC; CDR3 protein: CASSPRDAGANVLTF
J gene: TRBJ1-2; D gene: NA; V gene: TRBV7-6; clone size: NA; CDR3 DNA: TGTGCCAGCAGCTTAGCGGCCGGGTTGGATGGCTACACCTTC; CDR3 protein: CASSLAAGLDGYTF
J gene: TRBJ2-1; D gene: NA; V gene: TRBV15; clone size: NA; CDR3 DNA: TGTGCCACCAGCAGAGAATACAATGAGCAGTTCTTC; CDR3 protein: CATSREYNEQFF
J gene: TRBJ1-1; D gene: NA; V gene: TRBV7-9; clone size: NA; CDR3 DNA: TGTGCCAGCACCCCTGAAGACGTATGGAACACTGAAGCTTTCTTT; CDR3 protein: CASTPEDVWNTEAFF
J gene: TRBJ1-2; D gene: NA; V gene: TRBV2; clone size: many; CDR3 DNA: TGTGCCAGCAGTGAGAAGACAAACTATGGCTACACCTTC; CDR3 protein: CASSEKTNYGYTF